Following are 30 T cell receptor beta chains from one sample sequenced in a study of blood T cells in healthy people across ages. A second PCR, run for roughly 7 to 12 cycles, used a sample-barcoded 5' primer plus a J-beta primer mix. Each CDR3 protein is one row after TCRdb ran MiXCR on the 5' RACE reads. The profile shows about 1.4 million distinct CDR3 sequences, 45% to 70% of them singletons. The sample consisted of blood. The receptors come from a man aged 18 to 30 in good health.

The V and J genes are TRBV6-6 and TRBJ2-5, with D hard to call. The germline V gene has CDR1 MNHNY and CDR2 SVGAGI (reference sequence). The CDR3 extends over 14 amino acids. V was pared by 2 bases and J by 1 base, with 8 bases between. The CDR3 coding sequence is TGTGCCAGCAGTTACGTGGCGGTCCAAGAGACCCAGTACTTC. Translation: CASSYVAVQETQYF.

In its sample, this clonotype was seen a few times. The rearrangement uses TRBV19 and TRBJ2-3; no clear D gene. Germline CDR1 is LNHDA and CDR2 is SQIVND (reference sequence). There are 13 residues in the CDR3. V shed 5 bases and J shed 4 bases, with 10 bases lying between them. Here the CDR3 reads CASSLDSSDTQYF. The CDR3, as DNA: TGTGCCAGTAGTCTTGACTCCTCAGATACGCAGTATTTT.

The J gene is TRBJ1-2, the V gene TRBV15, with D uncertain. The CDR3 runs 12 residues. V was cut by 3 bases and J by 4 bases, with 6 bases left in between. CDR1 and CDR2 (germline): LNHNV, YYDKDF (reference sequence). The CDR3 loop is CATSSNSYGYTF. DNA for the CDR3: TGTGCCACCAGCAGTAACAGCTATGGCTACACCTTC.

This clonotype has just a few counts. V and J are TRBV20-1 and TRBJ2-7, with TRBD1 matching over 9 bases. The CDR3 runs 13 residues. V trimming: 4 bases; J trimming: 4 bases; junction bases outside the gene matches: 5. Looked up from germline, CDR1 is DFQATT and CDR2 is SNEGSKA (reference sequence). The DNA of the CDR3 is TGCAGTGCTACTCCCGGGACAGGGTACGAGCAGTACTTC. Amino acids: CSATPGTGYEQYF.

The V gene is TRBV4-2, the J gene TRBJ1-1; D unresolved. Germline loops: CDR1 LGHNA, CDR2 YNFKEQ. CDR3 length: 13 amino acids. V lost 1 base and J 6 bases, leaving 9 bases between the germline ends. In nucleotides, the CDR3 is TGTGCCAGCAGCCAAGCCCTCCGTTCTGAAGCTTTCTTT. The encoded protein is CASSQALRSEAFF.

This clonotype has a handful of counts. This chain joins TRBV29-1 and TRBJ2-3; D gene uncertain. V was cut by 8 bases and J by 3 bases, with 12 bases left in between. The CDR3 spans 12 residues. Per germline, CDR1 SQVTM and CDR2 ANQGSEA. CDR3 residues: CSPIKSTDTQYF. The CDR3 coding sequence is TGCAGCCCAATAAAGAGTACAGATACGCAGTATTTT.

The chain is built from TRBV29-1 and TRBJ2-3; D gene unclear. Trimming cost V 5 bases and J 2 bases, with 11 bases left between them. CDR1 and CDR2 (germline): SQVTM, ANQGSEA. This CDR3 contains 13 residues. The CDR3 DNA follows: TGCAGCGTTAAACGAATTTACACAGATACGCAGTATTTT. Protein sequence: CSVKRIYTDTQYF.

The chain couples TRBV20-1 to TRBJ2-1, with 9 bases that match TRBD2. V lost 4 bases and J lost 3; bases outside the gene matches: 10. The CDR3 is made up of 16 amino acids. Germline V gene sequence: CDR1 DFQATT, CDR2 SNEGSKA (reference sequence). In nucleotides, the CDR3 is TGCAGTGCTACCCCTCTCCGGACTAGCGACTACAATGAGCAGTTCTTC. Its protein product is CSATPLRTSDYNEQFF.

Turning to this clonotype: One base away lies a much larger clone, so this may be a sequencing read error. The chain carries TRBV13 and TRBJ1-2, with a possible D match to TRBD1 (5 bases). Germline CDR1 reads PRHDT; CDR2 reads FYEKMQ (reference sequence). V shed 4 bases and J shed 4 bases, with 13 bases lying between them. This CDR3 has 14 amino acids. The CDR3 coding sequence is TGTGCCAGCAGCTCCCGACTCGACAGCTATGGCTACACCTTC. Encoded protein: CASSSRLDSYGYTF.

The V and J genes are TRBV12-3 or TRBV12-4 and TRBJ2-1; the match to TRBD2 covers 7 bases. CDR3 size: 16 residues. V was clipped by 7 bases and J by 5 bases; unmatched bases: 14. This CDR3 is CASTHIGGGENNEQFF. The CDR3 nucleotides read TGTGCCAGCACCCATATTGGCGGGGGAGAAAACAATGAGCAGTTCTTC.

The genes are TRBV3-1 and TRBJ2-1; no definite D call. Germline CDR1 and CDR2: LGHDT and YNNKEL (reference sequence). CDR3 length: 13 residues. The V and J ends lost 0 bases and 9 bases respectively, with 9 bases between them. The CDR3 coding sequence is TGTGCCAGCAGCCAAGATCGTGAGTTTGAGCAGTTCTTC. Protein sequence: CASSQDREFEQFF.

The chain has TRBV15 and TRBJ2-1; 10 nucleotides agree with TRBD2. The V segment lost 0 bases and the J segment 4 bases; nucleotides outside the gene matches: 6. CDR3 length equals 17 residues. Germline assignment: CDR1 LNHNV and CDR2 YYDKDF (reference sequence). The DNA of the CDR3 is TGTGCCACCAGCAGAGATGTTGGACTAGCGGCTTACAATGAGCAGTTCTTC. Translation gives CATSRDVGLAAYNEQFF.

CDR3 protein: CASSRNLNYGYTF. CDR3 sequence (DNA): TGTGCCAGCAGCCGCAATCTTAACTATGGCTACACCTTC. The genes are TRBV6-6 and TRBJ1-2; D unclear. The CDR3 totals 13 residues. Trimming removed 6 bases from V and 1 base from J, with 9 bases in between. CDR1 MNHNY and CDR2 SVGAGI come from the germline V gene (reference sequence).

In its sample, this clonotype was seen a few times. The chain is built from TRBV7-2 and TRBJ2-3; possibly TRBD1 for D (6 bases). This CDR3 spans 15 amino acids. V lost 5 bases, J lost 3 bases, and 15 bases lay in between. Germline V lookup: CDR1 SGHTA, CDR2 FQGNSA. CDR3 loop: CASSVQGSATDTQYF. CDR3 nucleotide sequence: TGTGCCAGCAGCGTGCAGGGGTCCGCTACAGATACGCAGTATTTT.

In its sample, this clonotype was seen once. This chain uses TRBV12-3 or TRBV12-4 with TRBJ2-3, with TRBD2 matching over 12 bases. Trimming at V came to 5 bases and at J to 2 bases, leaving 5 bases not matched to a gene. CDR3 length equals 16 residues. This CDR3 reads CASSTLAGGYTDTQYF. In DNA form, the CDR3 reads TGTGCCAGCAGTACCCTAGCGGGGGGGTACACAGATACGCAGTATTTT.

The chain is built from TRBV9 and TRBJ2-5; 14 nucleotides agree with TRBD2. Trimming at V came to 3 bases and at J to 5 bases, leaving 9 bases not matched to a gene. CDR1 and CDR2 (germline): SGDLS, YYNGEE. This CDR3 contains 17 residues. CDR3 nucleotide sequence: TGTGCCAGCAGCGCAACGGGACTAGCGGGAGTAAGTGAGACCCAGTACTTC. As protein: CASSATGLAGVSETQYF.

This clonotype occurred many times. V gene TRBV14 combines with J gene TRBJ1-2; TRBD1 might be the D (6 bases). V was pared by 0 bases and J by 2 bases, with 13 bases between. The CDR3 contains 16 residues. Germline loops: CDR1 SGHDN, CDR2 FVKESK. The CDR3: CASSQEMGQPNYGYTF. CDR3 in DNA: TGTGCCAGCAGCCAAGAAATGGGACAACCAAACTATGGCTACACCTTC.

The genes are TRBV12-3 or TRBV12-4 and TRBJ2-3, with a weak D call TRBD1 (5 bases). The CDR3 consists of 13 residues. Trimming took 5 bases from V and 6 from J, leaving 12 bases between them. In DNA, the CDR3 is TGTGCCAGCAGTGACTCAGGGTCGGATACGCAGTATTTT. Protein product: CASSDSGSDTQYF.

Only one count was recorded for this clonotype. V is TRBV15 and J is TRBJ2-4; D unresolved. Trimming cost V 0 bases and J 2 bases, with 23 bases left between them. The germline CDR1 and CDR2 sequences are LNHNV and YYDKDF (reference sequence). This CDR3 contains 20 residues. CDR3 sequence (DNA): TGTGCCACCAGCAGAGATGTCGGCGGTGGGCAGGTGGTATCCAAAAACATTCAGTACTTC. This sequence encodes CATSRDVGGGQVVSKNIQYF.

Worth noting for this clonotype: An end of the junction differs from the germline gene, which may be a read error. The gene calls are TRBV12-3 or TRBV12-4 and TRBJ2-3; 14 bases line up with TRBD2. This CDR3 is built from 16 residues. The CDR3 DNA reads TGTGCCAGCAGTTCGACTAGCGGGGGGGCAGCAGATGCGCAGTATTTT. This sequence encodes CASSSTSGGAADAQYF.

As DNA, the CDR3 is TGTGCCAGCAGCCCGGAAGGGCCGTCGTATGGCTACACCTTC. This encodes CASSPEGPSYGYTF. The gene calls are TRBV9 and TRBJ1-2; D gene unclear. V was trimmed by 4 bases and J by 5 bases, leaving 15 bases between them. This CDR3 is built from 14 residues. From germline, CDR1 is SGDLS and CDR2 YYNGEE.

The V call is TRBV7-9, the J call TRBJ2-5; perhaps TRBD2 as D (6 bases). The germline gives CDR1 SEHNR, CDR2 FQNEAQ (reference sequence). This CDR3 has 12 amino acids. Trimming cost V 8 bases and J 5 bases, with 12 bases left between them. CDR3 nucleotide sequence: TGTGCCAGCGCGACTAGTTTGGAGACCCAGTACTTC. It encodes CASATSLETQYF.

Here the CDR3 reads CSASEGAADTQYF. The CDR3 nucleotides read TGCAGTGCTAGCGAGGGGGCCGCAGATACGCAGTATTTT. V and J are TRBV20-1 and TRBJ2-3, with 7 bases identical to TRBD1. This CDR3 contains 13 residues. From germline, CDR1 is DFQATT and CDR2 SNEGSKA (reference sequence). V lost 3 bases to trimming and J lost 4 bases; unmatched junction nucleotides: 4.

The rearrangement links TRBV10-3 to TRBJ2-3; TRBD2 agrees at 9 bases. Losses at the gene ends were 3 bases for V and 6 bases for J; bases not matched to a gene: 10. The CDR3 sequence is 16 residues long. In germline, CDR1 is ENHRY, CDR2 SYGVKD. The CDR3 sequence is CAISDKGLAGSDTQYF. The CDR3 DNA reads TGTGCCATCAGTGACAAGGGACTAGCAGGTTCCGATACGCAGTATTTT.

J is TRBJ2-7 and V is TRBV4-2, with TRBD2 identical over 9 bases. Trimming took 5 bases from V and 4 from J; bases not matched to a gene: 6. In germline, CDR1 is LGHNA, CDR2 YNFKEQ. The CDR3 has 14 residues. The CDR3 reads CASSWRGGQYEQYF. DNA for the CDR3: TGTGCCAGCAGCTGGCGGGGGGGCCAGTACGAGCAGTACTTC.

In the case of this clonotype: A much larger clone sits a single nucleotide away, making a read error possible. The V and J genes are TRBV20-1 and TRBJ2-3, with TRBD2 identical over 10 bases. Trimming cost V 6 bases and J 5 bases; bases outside gene matches: 8. CDR1 is DFQATT and CDR2 is SNEGSKA in the germline V gene (reference sequence). This CDR3 region has 14 residues. The CDR3 region is CSAPGTSDLDTQYF. The DNA for the CDR3 is TGCAGTGCCCCTGGGACTAGCGACTTAGATACGCAGTATTTT.

The V call is TRBV28, the J call TRBJ1-1; D perhaps matches TRBD1 (6 bases). This CDR3 region has 14 residues. The germline V and J ends were trimmed by 7 bases and 7 bases, with 19 bases remaining between them. Germline V gene sequence: CDR1 MDHEN, CDR2 SYDVKM. Here the CDR3 DNA reads TGTGCCAGCACCCCCATGGGGGGGCCCCTTGAAGCTTTCTTT. Translated, it gives CASTPMGGPLEAFF.

The genes are TRBV4-1 and TRBJ2-4, with D perhaps given as TRBD1 or TRBD2 (5 bases each). The DNA end is more similar to TRBJ2-7, so the J call may be wrong. Germline CDR1 is MGHRA and CDR2 is YSYEKL. The CDR3 extends over 16 amino acids. In nucleotides, the CDR3 is TGCGCCAGCAGCCAGACTCAGGGTTGGGGGAAGAACGAGCAGTACTTC. Translated: CASSQTQGWGKNEQYF.

The chain joins TRBV29-1 to TRBJ2-5; either TRBD1 or TRBD2 may fit D (5 bases each). Germline V lookup: CDR1 SQVTM, CDR2 ANQGSEA. Trimming took 5 bases from V and 3 from J, leaving 13 bases between them. CDR3 length: 13 amino acids. The CDR3 DNA is TGCAGCGTTCGCAGCGGACAAAAAGAGACCCAGTACTTC. Its translation: CSVRSGQKETQYF.

In its sample, this clonotype was seen once. The CDR3 sequence: CASSMQGGQETQYF. DNA of the CDR3: TGTGCCAGCAGCATGCAGGGGGGCCAAGAGACCCAGTACTTC. V usage is TRBV9 and J usage is TRBJ2-5; possible D gene TRBD1, 7 bases. Germline V gene data show CDR1 as SGDLS and CDR2 as YYNGEE. Deletions cut 4 bases from V and 1 base from J, with 11 bases between. The CDR3 loop spans 14 amino acids. The full variable domain, in which reference TRBV9 and TRBJ2-5 provide the parts outside the CDR3, is DSGVTQTPKHLITATGQRVTLRCSPRSGDLSVYWYQQSLDQGLQFLIQYYNGEERAKGNILERFSAQQFPDLHSELNLSSLELGDSALYFCASSMQGGQETQYFGPGTRLLVL.